The 17 T cell receptor beta chains below were found in one sample sequenced in a study of neurological immune-mediated disorders. TCRdb fed the 5' RACE reads into MiXCR, producing one record per CDR3 protein. The sample contains 50,000 to 65,000 distinct CDR3 sequences, more than 3% of which appear only once. Sequenced sample: PBMCs. The receptors originated from a man between 25 and 39 years old with multiple sclerosis.

This clonotype occurred many times. The CDR3 protein is CSARSPGNQPQHF. The CDR3 DNA sequence: TGCAGTGCTAGGTCCCCTGGGAATCAGCCCCAGCATTTT. V is TRBV20-1 and J is TRBJ1-5; D remains ambiguous. CDR3 length: 13 amino acids. V shed 3 bases and J shed 4 bases, with 10 bases lying between them. The V gene's germline CDR1 is DFQATT and CDR2 SNEGSKA (reference sequence).

The chain couples TRBV7-9 to TRBJ2-1; D unclear. From germline, CDR1 is SEHNR and CDR2 FQNEAQ (reference sequence). The CDR3 extends over 14 amino acids. Trimming cost V 0 bases and J 4 bases, with 7 bases left between them. CDR3 protein: CASSLAASYNEQFF. The CDR3 DNA sequence: TGTGCCAGCAGCTTAGCGGCTAGTTACAATGAGCAGTTCTTC. Full variable domain (outside the CDR3, taken from reference TRBV7-9 and TRBJ2-1): DTGVSQNPRHKITKRGQNVTFRCDPISEHNRLYWYRQTLGQGPEFLTYFQNEAQLEKSRLLSDRFSAERPKGSFSTLEIQRTEQGDSAMYLCASSLAASYNEQFFGPGTRLTVL.

This clonotype has ten or more counts. V gene TRBV5-1 combines with J gene TRBJ2-2, with D unclear. The V and J ends lost 0 bases and 0 bases respectively, with 9 bases between them. This CDR3 has 16 residues. Germline CDR1 reads SGHRS; CDR2 reads YFSETQ. The CDR3 nucleotides read TGCGCCAGCAGCTTGGTTGTAGGCCCGAACACCGGGGAGCTGTTTTTT. Translated, it gives CASSLVVGPNTGELFF.

This clonotype was found many times. The V gene is TRBV12-3 or TRBV12-4, the J gene TRBJ2-3, with 7 bases lining up with TRBD2. With V trimmed by 6 bases and J by 1 base, 7 bases remained unmatched. This CDR3 comprises 15 residues. For the CDR3, the DNA is TGTGCCAGCAGGCTGCGGGGGTTTGGCACAGATACGCAGTATTTT. Amino acids: CASRLRGFGTDTQYF.

This clonotype was found many times. The rearrangement links TRBV15 to TRBJ1-1; D uncertain. This CDR3 has 14 amino acids. The germline V gene has CDR1 LNHNV and CDR2 YYDKDF (reference sequence). Trimming took off 4 bases at V and 0 bases at J, with 9 bases between the two ends. CDR3 nucleotide sequence: TGTGCCACCAGCAAACGGACGGTGAACACTGAAGCTTTCTTT. Translating it yields CATSKRTVNTEAFF.

This clonotype was seen at least ten times. The chain combines TRBV6-5 with TRBJ2-3; D possibly corresponds to TRBD2 (5 bases). The CDR3 sequence is 13 residues long. Trimming pared 7 bases from V and 3 bases from J, leaving 11 bases between. From germline, CDR1 is MNHEY and CDR2 SVGAGI. The CDR3 region is CASTEGATDTQYF. In DNA form, the CDR3 reads TGTGCCAGCACTGAGGGAGCGACAGATACGCAGTATTTT.

In this sample, this clonotype turned up many times. The rearrangement links TRBV20-1 to TRBJ1-1; D gene ambiguous. Germline values: CDR1 DFQATT, CDR2 SNEGSKA (reference sequence). Trimming left V 3 bases short and J 5 bases short, with 10 bases between. CDR3 length: 12 amino acids. The CDR3 protein is CSASGFPTEAFF. CDR3 nucleotides: TGCAGTGCTAGTGGGTTCCCGACTGAAGCTTTCTTT.

Only a few counts were recorded for this clonotype. The chain recombines TRBV7-6 with TRBJ2-1; perhaps D is TRBD1 or TRBD2 (5 bases each). V lost 3 bases and J lost 8, with 23 bases in between. Germline V CDR1 and CDR2: SGHVS, FNYEAQ. The CDR3 loop spans 17 amino acids. CDR3 sequence reads: CASSFRFRDPVFHEQFF. The CDR3 DNA is TGTGCCAGCAGCTTTAGGTTCCGGGACCCCGTTTTCCATGAGCAGTTCTTC.

The sample holds many counts of this clonotype. V gene TRBV20-1 combines with J gene TRBJ2-5; TRBD2 aligns across 8 bases. Unmatched junction bases numbered 8, after V lost 4 bases and J lost 1 base. Germline values: CDR1 DFQATT, CDR2 SNEGSKA (reference sequence). The CDR3 totals 15 residues. The CDR3 nucleotides read TGCAGTGCTACTACCATACTAGCGGTCCAAGAGACCCAGTACTTC. This codes for CSATTILAVQETQYF.

There are many counts of this clonotype. The chain is built from TRBV10-3 and TRBJ1-2; D is ambiguous. The germline gives CDR1 ENHRY, CDR2 SYGVKD. V gave up 0 bases and J gave up 0 bases, with 5 bases separating them. The CDR3 is made up of 14 amino acids. This chain's CDR3 is CAISESVTNYGYTF. The CDR3 DNA is TGTGCCATCAGTGAGTCGGTCACTAACTATGGCTACACCTTC.

This clonotype was counted many times. The gene calls are TRBV20-1 and TRBJ2-7, with D perhaps being TRBD1 or TRBD2 (7 bases each). V dropped 6 bases and J dropped 0 bases, with 12 bases sitting between them. Germline V gene lookup returns CDR1 DFQATT and CDR2 SNEGSKA (reference sequence). CDR3 size: 13 residues. The CDR3 DNA follows: TGCAGTGCCAGGGGGGGGCCCTCCTACGAGCAGTACTTC. Translation gives CSARGGPSYEQYF.

This clonotype has at least ten counts. The genes are TRBV29-1 and TRBJ2-7; the D is unclear. The CDR3 has 11 residues. V gave up 4 bases and J gave up 7 bases, with 11 bases separating them. Germline CDR1 and CDR2: SQVTM and ANQGSEA. The CDR3, as DNA: TGCAGCGTTGTAAAGGGCGGAGAGCAGTACTTC. Translating gives CSVVKGGEQYF.

This clonotype showed up many times. Here the CDR3 DNA reads TGCAGCGTTCGACTAGCCGGGTACACAGATACGCAGTATTTT. Its translation is CSVRLAGYTDTQYF. The chain joins TRBV29-1 to TRBJ2-3; 7 positions match TRBD2. Germline lookup yields CDR1 SQVTM and CDR2 ANQGSEA. The length of the CDR3 is 14 residues. V lost 5 bases and J lost 2; bases outside the gene matches: 7.

This clonotype was found many times. The rearrangement links TRBV5-1 to TRBJ2-2; 8 positions match TRBD1. Germline assignment: CDR1 SGHRS and CDR2 YFSETQ. The CDR3 is 15 residues long. The V and J ends lost 4 bases and 2 bases, in that order; junction bases with no gene match: 4. In nucleotides, the CDR3 is TGCGCCAGCAGCGTGACAGGGGAAAACACCGGGGAGCTGTTTTTT. Its protein is CASSVTGENTGELFF.

This clonotype was observed many times. For the CDR3, the DNA is TGTGCCAGCAGCTTAACCGGGAACAGGGAGGGTGAAAAACTGTTTTTT. Amino acid sequence: CASSLTGNREGEKLFF. This chain links TRBV7-3 with TRBJ1-4, with D tentatively TRBD1 (6 bases). This CDR3 comprises 16 residues. CDR1 is SGHTA, CDR2 FQGTGA, per germline. The V end lost 0 bases, the J end lost 7 bases, and 15 bases lay between the germline ends.

This clonotype has ten or more counts. The chain joins TRBV5-6 to TRBJ2-1, with TRBD1 matching over 7 bases. Germline-derived CDR1 and CDR2 are SGHDT and YYEEEE. J was trimmed by 4 bases and V by 3 bases; bases with no gene match: 4. The CDR3 has 14 residues. The CDR3 loop reads CASSYQQGYNEQFF. The DNA for the CDR3 is TGTGCCAGCAGCTACCAACAGGGGTACAATGAGCAGTTCTTC. The variable domain in full, completed from reference TRBV5-6 and TRBJ2-1, reads DAGVTQSPTHLIKTRGQQVTLRCSPKSGHDTVSWYQQALGQGPQFIFQYYEEEERQRGNFPDRFSGHQFPNYSSELNVNALLLGDSALYLCASSYQQGYNEQFFGPGTRLTVL.

This clonotype was counted many times. CDR3 amino acids: CASSSSGNEQFF. CDR3 in DNA: TGTGCCAGCAGTTCTAGCGGAAATGAGCAGTTCTTC. The rearrangement joins TRBV7-8 to TRBJ2-1, with 7 bases that match TRBD2. Germline V lookup: CDR1 SGHVS, CDR2 FQNEAQ. J gave up 7 bases and V 6 bases, and 3 bases lay outside the gene matches. This CDR3 contains 12 residues.